These 29 T cell receptor beta chains originate from one sample sequenced in a study of cytomegalovirus exposure and HLA in healthy donors. PCR amplification relied on 60 Vbeta primers (plus 13 Jbeta primers). Only in-frame clones appear in the TCRdb table, and some are missing; sequencing was by immunoSEQ multiplex PCR. In the table there are around 150,000 clones, almost 80% of which are singletons. The sample comprised PBMCs. The receptors were gathered from a woman aged 45-65 years in good health and CMV-seropositive.

This clone was counted a single time. This chain joins TRBV7-2 and TRBJ1-1, with 10 bases matching TRBD1. There are 16 residues in the CDR3. From germline, CDR1 is SGHTA and CDR2 FQGNSA. V shed 5 bases and J 0 bases; nucleotides not matched to a gene: 6. CDR3 sequence (DNA): TGTGCCAGCAGCCCCCCGACAGGGGGCGTGAACACTGAAGCTTTCTTT. Translated, it gives CASSPPTGGVNTEAFF.

The rearrangement links TRBV28 to TRBJ1-5; 8 bases are a match to TRBD1. The junction had 9 bases not matched to a gene; V was cut back by 6 bases and J by 5 bases. The CDR3 covers 15 residues. CDR1 is MDHEN, CDR2 SYDVKM, per germline. The DNA for the CDR3 is TGTGCCAGCAGACGTGACAGGGGTTTCTATCAGCCCCAGCATTTT. Its translation is CASRRDRGFYQPQHF.

The V call is TRBV6-1, the J call TRBJ2-2, with 8 bases aligning to TRBD1. The CDR3 consists of 14 residues. Germline values: CDR1 MNHNS, CDR2 SASEGT. J was trimmed by 2 bases and V by 7 bases; bases with no gene match: 3. CDR3 sequence: CASTDRGNTGELFF. The CDR3 nucleotides are TGTGCCAGCACCGACAGGGGAAACACCGGGGAGCTGTTTTTT.

The chain uses TRBV28 and TRBJ1-6, with unresolved D. CDR3 length: 15 residues. Trimming took off 8 bases at V and 3 bases at J, with 14 bases between the two ends. Per the germline V gene, CDR1 is MDHEN and CDR2 is SYDVKM. CDR3 DNA: TGTGCCAGCGCCTATCGGGGTTTCTATAATTCACCCCTCCACTTT. As protein: CASAYRGFYNSPLHF.

This chain joins TRBV7-2 and TRBJ2-3; 7 bases line up with TRBD2. This CDR3 is built from 16 residues. The junction had 7 bases not matched to a gene; V was cut back by 2 bases and J by 2 bases. Germline V gene data show CDR1 as SGHTA and CDR2 as FQGNSA. The chain's CDR3 is CASSLLRAGHTDTQYF. CDR3 coding DNA: TGTGCCAGCAGCTTATTGCGAGCGGGGCACACAGATACGCAGTATTTT.

The chain recombines TRBV18 with TRBJ1-3, with TRBD1 as a possible D gene (6 bases). The CDR3 sequence is 15 residues long. With 4 bases removed from V and 6 bases from J, the gap between germline ends came to 16 bases. Germline CDR1 and CDR2: KGHSH and LQKENI. Written as DNA, the CDR3 is TGTGCCAGCTCACTGATACAGGGCAATGCAAACACCATATATTTT. Its protein is CASSLIQGNANTIYF.

This chain uses TRBV27 with TRBJ2-1; 7 bases fit TRBD2. Germline V lookup: CDR1 MNHEY, CDR2 SMNVEV (reference sequence). Trimming at V came to 2 bases and at J to 6 bases, leaving 4 bases not matched to a gene. The CDR3 spans 14 residues. The CDR3 DNA reads TGTGCCAGCAGTTTAGCGTCTAGCGGCAATGAGCAGTTCTTC. Protein: CASSLASSGNEQFF.

V usage is TRBV28 and J usage is TRBJ1-4; the D gene is possibly TRBD1 (5 bases). Germline loops: CDR1 MDHEN, CDR2 SYDVKM. The CDR3 is 16 residues long. The V end lost 3 bases, the J end lost 8 bases, and 19 bases lay between the germline ends. Here the CDR3 reads CASSLGLGRVLEKLFF. CDR3 DNA: TGTGCCAGCAGTTTGGGGCTTGGCAGGGTATTAGAAAAACTGTTTTTT.

This chain joins TRBV29-1 and TRBJ1-1; TRBD1 is a possible D gene (6 bases). Per germline, CDR1 SQVTM and CDR2 ANQGSEA. This CDR3 is built from 11 residues. The V and J ends lost 8 bases and 8 bases respectively, with 15 bases between them. CDR3 loop: CSSRGRGEAFF. The DNA of the CDR3 is TGCAGCTCTAGAGGTAGGGGGGAAGCTTTCTTT.

This chain joins TRBV10-2 and TRBJ2-1, with TRBD1 matching 9 bases. Germline CDR1 reads WSHSY; CDR2 reads SAAADI. With V trimmed by 6 bases and J by 7 bases, 10 bases remained unmatched. The CDR3 covers 15 residues. CDR3 sequence: CASRIDRGRGNEQFF. The CDR3 bases are TGCGCCAGCAGGATCGACAGGGGGAGAGGGAATGAGCAGTTCTTC.

This clone was detected a few times. The V call is TRBV18, the J call TRBJ2-2, with D unclear. V was trimmed by 2 bases and J by 3 bases, leaving 10 bases between them. The CDR3 sequence is 15 residues long. CDR1 is KGHSH, CDR2 LQKENI, per germline. Written as DNA, the CDR3 is TGTGCCAGCTCACCAGTCCCACAGCACACCGGGGAGCTGTTTTTT. This translates into CASSPVPQHTGELFF. The variable domain in full, with the rest retrieved from reference TRBV18 and TRBJ2-2, is NAGVMQNPRHLVRRRGQEARLRCSPMKGHSHVYWYRQLPEEGLKFMVYLQKENIIDESGMPKERFSAEFPKEGPSILRIQQVVRGDSAAYFCASSPVPQHTGELFFGEGSRLTVL.

The rearrangement uses TRBV9 and TRBJ1-2; 9 bases are a match to TRBD1. Germline assignment: CDR1 SGDLS and CDR2 YYNGEE. This CDR3 has 14 residues. V lost 0 bases, J lost 13 bases, and 10 bases stayed unmatched. The CDR3 DNA follows: TGTGCCAGCAGCGTAGGAGGGGGGGGACAGGGACCCACCTTC. Amino acid sequence: CASSVGGGGQGPTF.

This clone was recorded a few times. The chain recombines TRBV19 with TRBJ1-1; 7 positions match TRBD1. The CDR3 totals 15 residues. The V gene's germline CDR1 is LNHDA and CDR2 SQIVND (reference sequence). Unmatched junction bases numbered 9, after V lost 5 bases and J lost 3 bases. DNA of the CDR3: TGTGCCAGTAGTCCAAACAGGGGACCCTACACTGAAGCTTTCTTT. Translating it yields CASSPNRGPYTEAFF.

The gene calls are TRBV9 and TRBJ1-1, with 9 nucleotides matching TRBD1. The germline V gene encodes CDR1 SGDLS and CDR2 YYNGEE. The CDR3 totals 14 residues. With V trimmed by 0 bases and J by 4 bases, 1 base remained unmatched. CDR3 loop: CASSVGQGVTEAFF. CDR3 bases: TGTGCCAGCAGCGTAGGACAGGGGGTCACTGAAGCTTTCTTT.

The chain employs TRBV11-2 and TRBJ2-7; 7 bases align to TRBD1. The CDR3 has 15 residues. Germline loops: CDR1 SGHAT, CDR2 FQNNGV. The ends lost 6 bases at V and 7 bases at J; junction bases unmatched: 15. The CDR3: CASRDPGQYLGEQYF. The CDR3 coding sequence is TGTGCCAGCAGGGATCCGGGACAGTACTTAGGGGAGCAGTACTTC.

This sequence joins TRBV10-3 and TRBJ1-6, with 9 positions matching TRBD1. The ends lost 6 bases at V and 0 bases at J; junction bases unmatched: 3. Germline V lookup: CDR1 ENHRY, CDR2 SYGVKD. The CDR3 totals 16 residues. CDR3 coding DNA: TGTGCCATCAGACCGGGACAGGGCTCCTATAATTCACCCCTCCACTTT. Protein: CAIRPGQGSYNSPLHF.

The table lists this clone with a few counts. The chain carries TRBV2 and TRBJ2-7; D is unresolved. Trimming removed 9 bases at V and 2 bases at J, with 8 bases between. CDR3 length: 11 amino acids. Germline loops: CDR1 SNHLY, CDR2 FYNNEI. The CDR3: CASLATYEQYF. Here the CDR3 DNA reads TGTGCCAGTTTAGCCACCTACGAGCAGTACTTC.

The chain uses TRBV4-2 and TRBJ2-7; tentatively, D is TRBD2 (5 bases). The CDR3 length is 16 residues. The germline V gene encodes CDR1 LGHNA and CDR2 YNFKEQ. V dropped 3 bases and J dropped 3 bases, with 18 bases sitting between them. The CDR3 spells CASSHTSQTSGYEQYF. In DNA form, the CDR3 reads TGTGCCAGCAGCCACACATCCCAGACGAGCGGCTACGAGCAGTACTTC.

The rearrangement joins TRBV15 to TRBJ2-3, with 7 bases identical to TRBD2. The CDR3 has 16 residues. The V gene's germline CDR1 is LNHNV and CDR2 YYDKDF (reference sequence). The V gene end was trimmed by 0 bases and the J gene end by 4 bases; junction bases not matched to a gene: 7. CDR3 amino acids: CATSRERDYAPDTQYF. DNA of the CDR3: TGTGCCACCAGCAGAGAAAGGGACTACGCCCCAGATACGCAGTATTTT.

The chain has TRBV7-2 and TRBJ1-1, with D uncertain. Germline V lookup: CDR1 SGHTA, CDR2 FQGNSA. Trimming left V 5 bases short and J 6 bases short, with 22 bases between. The length of the CDR3 is 16 residues. CDR3 DNA sequence: TGTGCCAGCAGCCTAACCTGGAGTTCCGAACACTCTGAAGCTTTCTTT. Residues: CASSLTWSSEHSEAFF.

This clone was picked up a small number of times. This chain links TRBV28 with TRBJ1-2; 9 bases map to TRBD1. V shed 0 bases, J shed 8 bases, and the junction held 10 bases outside the gene matches. Germline CDR1 MDHEN, CDR2 SYDVKM. The CDR3 loop spans 16 amino acids. The CDR3 DNA is TGTGCCAGCAGTTTATGGGGACAGGGCCAAGGAGGAGGCTACACCTTC. Protein: CASSLWGQGQGGGYTF.

This rearrangement joins TRBV5-1 to TRBJ2-4, with D perhaps matching TRBD1 (5 bases). V was trimmed by 4 bases and J by 3 bases, leaving 17 bases between them. The CDR3 totals 16 residues. The V gene's germline CDR1 is SGHRS and CDR2 YFSETQ. CDR3 residues: CASSQGAGYGKNIQYF. The CDR3 nucleotides read TGCGCCAGCAGCCAAGGGGCAGGGTATGGCAAAAACATTCAGTACTTC.

This clone turned up a few times. The chain is built from TRBV19 and TRBJ1-5; the D gene is possibly TRBD1 (6 bases). Germline CDR1 LNHDA, CDR2 SQIVND (reference sequence). This CDR3 spans 16 amino acids. The V and J ends lost 5 bases and 1 base respectively, with 15 bases between them. CDR3 amino acids: CASSDLGHNSNQPQHF. Written as DNA, the CDR3 is TGTGCCAGTAGTGACCTGGGACACAACAGCAATCAGCCCCAGCATTTT.

The chain recombines TRBV7-9 with TRBJ1-1, with D perhaps matching TRBD1 (5 bases). Germline CDR1 SEHNR, CDR2 FQNEAQ (reference sequence). The V and J ends lost 1 base and 10 bases respectively, with 10 bases between them. The length of the CDR3 is 12 residues. The CDR3 DNA reads TGTGCCAGCAGCTTAGTTGGGGGAGGAGCTTTCTTT. Amino acids: CASSLVGGGAFF.

V gene TRBV13 combines with J gene TRBJ2-3, with 8 bases aligning to TRBD2. From germline, CDR1 is PRHDT and CDR2 FYEKMQ (reference sequence). The junction had 13 bases not matched to a gene; V was cut back by 5 bases and J by 6 bases. The CDR3 runs 16 residues. CDR3 sequence: CASSSRKRERGDTQYF. DNA of the CDR3: TGTGCCAGCAGCAGTAGGAAGCGGGAGAGGGGGGATACGCAGTATTTT.

The chain employs TRBV21-1 and TRBJ1-6; the listed D gene, TRBD1, was not tested against the DNA. TRBV21-1 is designated a pseudogene. This CDR3 is built from 16 residues. In DNA, the CDR3 is TGTGCCAGCAGCAAGGCCGGAGAAGTAAGGGGCTCACCCCTCCACTTT. Translated: CASSKAGEVRGSPLHF.

The chain couples TRBV2 to TRBJ2-5; 8 nucleotides match TRBD1. Germline CDR1 and CDR2: SNHLY and FYNNEI. J lost 11 bases, V lost 6 bases, and 14 bases had no gene match. This CDR3 is 14 amino acids long. The CDR3 protein is CASSPDRALLEQYF. In nucleotides, the CDR3 is TGTGCCAGCAGCCCGGACAGGGCCCTCTTAGAGCAGTACTTC.

The chain has TRBV28 and TRBJ2-7; 10 bases are a match to TRBD1. This CDR3 is built from 15 residues. Germline lookup yields CDR1 MDHEN and CDR2 SYDVKM. The V gene end was trimmed by 3 bases and the J gene end by 5 bases; junction bases not matched to a gene: 7. The CDR3: CASSLTGQGLHEQYF. CDR3 sequence (DNA): TGTGCCAGCAGTTTGACGGGACAGGGGCTCCACGAGCAGTACTTC. The variable domain in full, with the rest retrieved from reference TRBV28 and TRBJ2-7, is DVKVTQSSRYLVKRTGEKVFLECVQDMDHENMFWYRQDPGLGLRLIYFSYDVKMKEKGDIPEGYSVSREKKERFSLILESASTNQTSMYLCASSLTGQGLHEQYFGPGTRLTVT.

DNA of the CDR3: TGTGCCAGCTCACCGGGGAGAACAGAGACCCAGTACTTC. Protein sequence: CASSPGRTETQYF. V usage is TRBV18 and J usage is TRBJ2-5; maybe TRBD2 (5 bases). CDR1 is KGHSH, CDR2 LQKENI, per germline. This CDR3 contains 13 residues. V shed 3 bases and J shed 4 bases, with 9 bases lying between them.